Each of the 29 T cell receptor beta chains below was sequenced from the same sample in a study of blood T cell repertoires in COVID-19. Clones were sequenced by immunoSEQ multiplex PCR, and TCRdb holds only the in-frame ones, with some missing. The sample includes 270,000 or so clones, around 90% of them seen just once. The specimen sequenced was peripheral blood. The receptor source for this set is a woman aged 40 to 49 who had recovered from COVID-19.

The V gene is TRBV9, the J gene TRBJ2-1; 7 nucleotides line up with TRBD2. Germline V CDR1 and CDR2: SGDLS, YYNGEE. The CDR3 is made up of 16 amino acids. The ends lost 4 bases at V and 5 bases at J; junction bases unmatched: 12. The CDR3 coding sequence is TGTGCCAGCAGCCCCCCGGGGGGTCAAGCACACAATGAGCAGTTCTTC. This translates into CASSPPGGQAHNEQFF. The complete variable domain, with remaining parts taken from reference TRBV9 and TRBJ2-1, reads DSGVTQTPKHLITATGQRVTLRCSPRSGDLSVYWYQQSLDQGLQFLIQYYNGEERAKGNILERFSAQQFPDLHSELNLSSLELGDSALYFCASSPPGGQAHNEQFFGPGTRLTVL.

The CDR3 DNA reads as TGTGCCAGCAGCAAAAACCCCGGGACTAGCGGCTTAACGCGGCCCGGCACAGATACGCAGTATTTT. This gives the protein CASSKNPGTSGLTRPGTDTQYF. The chain employs TRBV21-1 and TRBJ2-3; the table's D call, TRBD2, has no DNA check behind it. TRBV21-1 constitutes a pseudogene. CDR3 length: 22 residues.

V is TRBV19 and J is TRBJ2-1; D might be TRBD2 (5 bases). The germline V and J ends were trimmed by 6 bases and 7 bases, with 16 bases remaining between them. Germline CDR1 is LNHDA and CDR2 is SQIVND (reference sequence). CDR3 length: 14 residues. The DNA of the CDR3 is TGTGCCAGTAGCATCCCCCTAGCTGCGAATGAGCAGTTCTTC. Amino acids: CASSIPLAANEQFF.

The V call is TRBV11-3, the J call TRBJ2-1; TRBD2 matches at 13 bases. Looked up from germline, CDR1 is SGHNT and CDR2 is YENEEA. This CDR3 has 16 amino acids. V dropped 5 bases and J dropped 9; count of bases not matched to a gene: 10. The CDR3 reads CASSPRTSGSWGEQFF. The CDR3 nucleotides are TGTGCCAGCAGCCCGAGGACTAGCGGGAGTTGGGGTGAGCAGTTCTTC.

This chain links TRBV9 with TRBJ2-3; D possibly corresponds to TRBD2 (6 bases). The germline CDR1 and CDR2 sequences are SGDLS and YYNGEE. The CDR3 has 15 residues. V was trimmed by 3 bases and J by 4 bases, leaving 15 bases between them. Here the CDR3 DNA reads TGTGCCAGCAGCGACGAAGGGAGGTTAGCAGATACGCAGTATTTT. Its protein product is CASSDEGRLADTQYF.

This clone has just one count. The genes are TRBV27 and TRBJ2-1, with 7 bases lining up with TRBD2. The CDR3 has 14 residues. V lost 2 bases, J lost 8 bases, and 6 bases stayed unmatched. The germline gives CDR1 MNHEY, CDR2 SMNVEV (reference sequence). The CDR3, as DNA: TGTGCCAGCAGTTTAGGTCTAGCGGCCGATGAGCAGTTCTTC. This sequence encodes CASSLGLAADEQFF.

The chain employs TRBV15 and TRBJ2-5; 10 bases agree with TRBD2. Germline CDR1 LNHNV, CDR2 YYDKDF (reference sequence). V lost 8 bases to trimming and J lost 1 base; unmatched junction nucleotides: 1. CDR3 length: 13 residues. This CDR3 is CATRTSGQETQYF. CDR3 nucleotides: TGTGCCACCCGGACTAGCGGCCAAGAGACCCAGTACTTC.

The chain carries TRBV27 and TRBJ1-4; D not certain. V dropped 6 bases and J dropped 6 bases, with 14 bases sitting between them. CDR3 length: 14 amino acids. Germline V gene sequence: CDR1 MNHEY, CDR2 SMNVEV (reference sequence). The CDR3 region is CASRVRGSDEKLFF. CDR3 sequence (DNA): TGTGCCAGCAGAGTAAGAGGGTCAGATGAAAAACTGTTTTTT.

The rearrangement joins TRBV9 to TRBJ2-1; 7 positions match TRBD2. The CDR3 extends over 15 amino acids. CDR1 is SGDLS and CDR2 is YYNGEE in the germline V gene. The V gene end was trimmed by 0 bases and the J gene end by 4 bases; junction bases not matched to a gene: 4. In DNA form, the CDR3 reads TGTGCCAGCAGCGTAGTGGCTAGCGGTTACAATGAGCAGTTCTTC. Translation: CASSVVASGYNEQFF.

The V and J genes are TRBV18 and TRBJ2-5; D may be TRBD2 (5 bases). CDR3 length: 15 residues. Per germline, CDR1 KGHSH and CDR2 LQKENI. With 3 bases removed from V and 1 base from J, the gap between germline ends came to 12 bases. In DNA, the CDR3 is TGTGCCAGCTCACCGGCCCAGCGGCCCCAAGAGACCCAGTACTTC. It is translated as CASSPAQRPQETQYF.

The chain employs TRBV27 and TRBJ1-1; 8 bases line up with TRBD1. V dropped 10 bases and J dropped 2; count of bases not matched to a gene: 12. Germline assignment: CDR1 MNHEY and CDR2 SMNVEV (reference sequence). CDR3 length equals 15 residues. Written as DNA, the CDR3 is TGTGCCACCCGTCGGACAGGGACTATCAACACTGAAGCTTTCTTT. Protein sequence: CATRRTGTINTEAFF.

The chain recombines TRBV10-1 with TRBJ2-3; D unclear. CDR1 is WNHNN, CDR2 SYGVQD, per germline (reference sequence). The CDR3 runs to 15 residues. The V end lost 3 bases, the J end lost 0 bases, and 10 bases lay between the germline ends. CDR3 protein: CASSDGFGSTDTQYF. The CDR3 nucleotides read TGCGCCAGCAGTGACGGGTTTGGGAGCACAGATACGCAGTATTTT.

This clone was recorded once. This chain connects TRBV19 to TRBJ2-3, with D possibly being TRBD1 (6 bases). V lost 7 bases and J lost 4, with 15 bases in between. Germline-derived CDR1 and CDR2 are LNHDA and SQIVND (reference sequence). The CDR3 consists of 14 residues. CDR3 nucleotides: TGTGCCAGTATTATCGGGACACAGGCAGATACGCAGTATTTT. Residues: CASIIGTQADTQYF.

Judged by abundance, this clone is medium-sized. The chain combines TRBV19 with TRBJ2-5; the match to TRBD2 covers 7 bases. V shed 3 bases and J 7 bases; nucleotides not matched to a gene: 8. The CDR3 is 14 residues long. Germline CDR1 reads LNHDA; CDR2 reads SQIVND (reference sequence). CDR3 coding DNA: TGTGCCAGTAGTATGGCTAGCGGACTCGGGACCCAGTACTTC. Encoded protein: CASSMASGLGTQYF.

The CDR3 region has the DNA TGTGCCAGCAGCCTTCGGACAGTTACCACTGAAGCTTTCTTT. Amino acid sequence: CASSLRTVTTEAFF. The V and J genes are TRBV14 and TRBJ1-1, with a weak D call TRBD1 (6 bases). Deletions cut 4 bases from V and 4 bases from J, with 13 bases between. This CDR3 has 14 amino acids. Germline V gives CDR1 SGHDN, CDR2 FVKESK. Full variable domain (outside the CDR3, taken from reference TRBV14 and TRBJ1-1): EAGVTQFPSHSVIEKGQTVTLRCDPISGHDNLYWYRRVMGKEIKFLLHFVKESKQDESGMPNNRFLAERTGGTYSTLKVQPAELEDSGVYFCASSLRTVTTEAFFGQGTRLTVV.

This clone came up a few times. The V and J genes are TRBV6-1 and TRBJ2-1; D gene ambiguous. In germline, CDR1 is MNHNS, CDR2 SASEGT. The CDR3 totals 14 residues. V shed 2 bases and J shed 7 bases, with 12 bases lying between them. The CDR3 protein is CASSEYRLVNEQFF. Written as DNA, the CDR3 is TGTGCCAGCAGTGAATATCGGCTAGTAAATGAGCAGTTCTTC.

The chain uses TRBV5-1 and TRBJ1-1; 9 bases agree with TRBD1. Germline lookup yields CDR1 SGHRS and CDR2 YFSETQ. This CDR3 region has 15 residues. V was pared by 3 bases and J by 4 bases, with 7 bases of the junction left unmatched. CDR3 region: CASSSTGQGSTEAFF. The DNA of the CDR3 is TGCGCCAGCAGCTCAACCGGACAGGGGAGCACTGAAGCTTTCTTT.

This clone was counted a few times. This rearrangement joins TRBV14 to TRBJ1-1; D gene ambiguous. The V gene lost 1 base and the J gene lost 9 bases, with 12 bases spanning the gap. Germline CDR1 reads SGHDN; CDR2 reads FVKESK. The CDR3 has 13 amino acids. The CDR3 DNA is TGTGCCAGCAGCCAAGGGTTGAGGGAAAAAGCTTTCTTT. It specifies CASSQGLREKAFF.

The chain combines TRBV19 with TRBJ2-1; 10 positions agree with TRBD2. V lost 4 bases to trimming and J lost 10 bases; unmatched junction nucleotides: 4. The germline V gene has CDR1 LNHDA and CDR2 SQIVND (reference sequence). The CDR3 loop spans 13 amino acids. The CDR3 protein is CASSSLAGVEQFF. The CDR3 nucleotides read TGTGCCAGTAGTAGCCTAGCGGGAGTCGAGCAGTTCTTC. Full variable domain (rest looked up from reference TRBV19 and TRBJ2-1): DGGITQSPKYLFRKEGQNVTLSCEQNLNHDAMYWYRQDPGQGLRLIYYSQIVNDFQKGDIAEGYSVSREKKESFPLTVTSAQKNPTAFYLCASSSLAGVEQFFGPGTRLTVL.

The genes are TRBV18 and TRBJ2-6; a possible D gene is TRBD2 (7 bases). The CDR3 is made up of 22 amino acids. Trimming left V 1 base short and J 2 bases short, with 27 bases between. The germline CDR1 and CDR2 sequences are KGHSH and LQKENI. The CDR3 spells CASSPRVIIQGRGGPGANVLTF. The DNA of the CDR3 is TGTGCCAGCTCACCACGGGTAATCATCCAAGGCAGGGGAGGGCCTGGGGCCAACGTCCTGACTTTC.

The chain couples TRBV4-1 to TRBJ2-1; TRBD1 might be the D (7 bases). V shed 4 bases and J shed 4 bases, with 11 bases lying between them. Germline V gives CDR1 MGHRA, CDR2 YSYEKL. There are 14 residues in the CDR3. The chain's CDR3 is CASSPPGGYNEQFF. CDR3 bases: TGCGCCAGCAGCCCTCCAGGGGGGTACAATGAGCAGTTCTTC.

V usage is TRBV6-1 and J usage is TRBJ1-2; 9 bases map to TRBD1. V lost 3 bases to trimming and J lost 3 bases; unmatched junction nucleotides: 5. This CDR3 is built from 15 residues. Germline V gene data show CDR1 as MNHNS and CDR2 as SASEGT. CDR3 loop: CASSDPRQGDYGYTF. CDR3 nucleotides: TGTGCCAGCAGTGACCCCAGACAGGGGGACTATGGCTACACCTTC.

The rearrangement uses TRBV21-1 and TRBJ2-2; TRBD2 was called by the table and not checked on the DNA. TRBV21-1 is listed as a pseudogene. This CDR3 comprises 18 residues. CDR3 coding DNA: TGTGCCAGCAGCAACCGCCGACTAGCGGGAGCAAGGACCGGGGAGCTGTTTTTT. It specifies CASSNRRLAGARTGELFF.

This clone was counted a single time. This chain uses TRBV3-1 (or the pseudogene TRBV3-2) with TRBJ2-6; D gene unclear. V was trimmed by 0 bases and J by 0 bases, leaving 3 bases between them. Germline lookup yields CDR1 LGHDT and CDR2 YNNKEL (reference sequence). This CDR3 is built from 15 residues. For the CDR3, the DNA is TGTGCCAGCAGCCAAGACATCTCTGGGGCCAACGTCCTGACTTTC. Its protein is CASSQDISGANVLTF.

The chain combines TRBV3-1 (or the pseudogene TRBV3-2) with TRBJ2-1; 7 bases are a match to TRBD2. CDR1 and CDR2 from the germline V gene are LGHDT and YNNKEL (reference sequence). V lost 4 bases to trimming and J lost 3 bases; unmatched junction nucleotides: 0. CDR3 size: 13 residues. The CDR3 DNA reads TGTGCCAGCAGCCGGGACTACTACAATGAGCAGTTCTTC. This sequence encodes CASSRDYYNEQFF.

This clone has only one observation. V usage is TRBV3-1 (or the pseudogene TRBV3-2) and J usage is TRBJ2-1, with 8 bases aligning to TRBD2. The CDR3 loop spans 15 amino acids. J was trimmed by 6 bases and V by 1 base; bases with no gene match: 5. CDR1 and CDR2 (germline): LGHDT, YNNKEL (reference sequence). As DNA, the CDR3 is TGTGCCAGCAGCCAAGTGGGTAGCGGGACCAATGAGCAGTTCTTC. This sequence encodes CASSQVGSGTNEQFF.

V is TRBV6-5 and J is TRBJ1-4; weak D call: TRBD1 (5 bases). V was trimmed by 8 bases and J by 7 bases, leaving 14 bases between them. This CDR3 contains 13 residues. Germline CDR1 reads MNHEY; CDR2 reads SVGAGI. CDR3 sequence: CASRGRAPEKLFF. In DNA form, the CDR3 reads TGTGCCAGCCGGGGGAGGGCTCCTGAAAAACTGTTTTTT.

The V gene is TRBV4-1, the J gene TRBJ1-1; D not certain. This CDR3 has 15 residues. CDR1 and CDR2 from the germline V gene are MGHRA and YSYEKL. Between the trimmed V and J ends, which lost 0 bases and 10 bases, there was a span of 18 bases. This chain's CDR3 is CASSQDQPLTGRAFF. In DNA, the CDR3 is TGCGCCAGCAGCCAAGATCAACCATTAACGGGGAGAGCTTTCTTT.

DNA for the CDR3: TGTGCCAGCAGCCCCCGCTCCGCGGGCGGGAGCACAGATACGCAGTATTTT. This encodes CASSPRSAGGSTDTQYF. V and J are TRBV7-6 and TRBJ2-3; D may be TRBD2 (5 bases). Trimming stripped 5 bases from V and 0 bases from J, with 18 bases between. Germline lookup yields CDR1 SGHVS and CDR2 FNYEAQ. The CDR3 consists of 17 residues.